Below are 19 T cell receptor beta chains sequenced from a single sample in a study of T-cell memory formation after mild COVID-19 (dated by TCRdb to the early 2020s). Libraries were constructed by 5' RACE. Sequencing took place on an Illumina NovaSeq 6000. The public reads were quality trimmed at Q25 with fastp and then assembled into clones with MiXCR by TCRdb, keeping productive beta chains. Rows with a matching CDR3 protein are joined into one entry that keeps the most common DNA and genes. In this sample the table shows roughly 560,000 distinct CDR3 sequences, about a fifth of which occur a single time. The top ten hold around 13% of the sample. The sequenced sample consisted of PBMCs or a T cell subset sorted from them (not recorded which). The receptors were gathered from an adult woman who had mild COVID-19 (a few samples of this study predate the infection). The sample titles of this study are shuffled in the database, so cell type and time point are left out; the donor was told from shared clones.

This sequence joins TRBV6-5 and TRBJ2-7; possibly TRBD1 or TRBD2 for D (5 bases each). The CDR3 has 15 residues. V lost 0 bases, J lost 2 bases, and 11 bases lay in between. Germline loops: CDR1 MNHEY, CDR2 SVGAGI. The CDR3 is CASSYSSGTTYEQYF. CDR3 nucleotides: TGTGCCAGCAGTTACTCGTCAGGGACCACCTACGAGCAGTACTTC.

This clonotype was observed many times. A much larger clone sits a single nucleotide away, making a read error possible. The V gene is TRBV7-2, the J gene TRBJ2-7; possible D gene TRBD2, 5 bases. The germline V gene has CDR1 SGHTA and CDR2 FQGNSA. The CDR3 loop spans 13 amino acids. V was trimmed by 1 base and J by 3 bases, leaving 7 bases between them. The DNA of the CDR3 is TGTGCCAGCAGCTTAGGACGGGGCTACGAGCAGTACTTC. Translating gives CASSLGRGYEQYF.

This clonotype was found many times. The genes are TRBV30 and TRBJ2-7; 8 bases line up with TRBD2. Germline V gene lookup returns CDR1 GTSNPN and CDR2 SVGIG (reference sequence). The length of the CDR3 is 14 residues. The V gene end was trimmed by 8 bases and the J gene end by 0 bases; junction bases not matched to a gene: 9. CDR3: CAVAPSGSSYEQYF. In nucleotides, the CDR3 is TGTGCCGTCGCCCCAAGCGGGAGCTCCTACGAGCAGTACTTC.

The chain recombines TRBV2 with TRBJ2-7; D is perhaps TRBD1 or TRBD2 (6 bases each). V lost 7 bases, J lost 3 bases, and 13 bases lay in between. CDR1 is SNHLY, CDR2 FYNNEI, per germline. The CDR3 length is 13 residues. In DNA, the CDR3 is TGTGCCAGCACTCCCGGGGGCCTCTACGAGCAGTACTTC. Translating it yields CASTPGGLYEQYF.

CDR3 protein: CASSYWPGLISTGELFF. In nucleotides, the CDR3 is TGTGCCAGCAGTTACTGGCCAGGGCTGATTAGCACCGGGGAGCTGTTTTTT. This chain uses TRBV6-5 with TRBJ2-2; the D gene is possibly TRBD1 (5 bases). Germline lookup yields CDR1 MNHEY and CDR2 SVGAGI. This CDR3 contains 17 residues. V dropped 1 base and J dropped 4 bases, with 16 bases sitting between them.

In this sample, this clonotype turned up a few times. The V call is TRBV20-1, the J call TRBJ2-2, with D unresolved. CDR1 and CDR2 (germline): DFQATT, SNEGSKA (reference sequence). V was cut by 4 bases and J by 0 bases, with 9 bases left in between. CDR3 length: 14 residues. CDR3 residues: CSATGPPNTGELFF. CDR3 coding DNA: TGCAGTGCTACAGGACCGCCGAACACCGGGGAGCTGTTTTTT.

The DNA of the CDR3 is TGTGCCAGCAGCTTCGGCGACAACTACGAGCAGTACTTC. The encoded protein is CASSFGDNYEQYF. The chain carries TRBV7-9 and TRBJ2-7; D gene uncertain. Germline V gene data show CDR1 as SEHNR and CDR2 as FQNEAQ (reference sequence). CDR3 length: 13 residues. The V and J ends lost 3 bases and 3 bases respectively, with 9 bases between them.

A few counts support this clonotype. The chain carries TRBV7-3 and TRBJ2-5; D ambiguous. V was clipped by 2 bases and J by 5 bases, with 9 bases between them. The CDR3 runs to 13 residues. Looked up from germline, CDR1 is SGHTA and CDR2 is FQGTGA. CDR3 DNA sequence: TGTGCCAGCAGCTTATCACTTACGGAGACCCAGTACTTC. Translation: CASSLSLTETQYF.

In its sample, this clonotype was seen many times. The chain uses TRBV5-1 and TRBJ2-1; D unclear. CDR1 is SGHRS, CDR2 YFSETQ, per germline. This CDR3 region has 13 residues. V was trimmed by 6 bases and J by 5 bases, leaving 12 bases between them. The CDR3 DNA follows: TGCGCCAGCACCTTCTGGGGAAACAATGAGCAGTTCTTC. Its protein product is CASTFWGNNEQFF.

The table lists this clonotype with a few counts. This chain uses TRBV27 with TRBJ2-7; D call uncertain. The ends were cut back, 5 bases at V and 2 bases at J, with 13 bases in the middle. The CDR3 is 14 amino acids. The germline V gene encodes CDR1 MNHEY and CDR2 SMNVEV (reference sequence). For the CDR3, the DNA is TGTGCCAGCAGTGGGCCGGGTCGGGCCTACGAGCAGTACTTC. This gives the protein CASSGPGRAYEQYF.

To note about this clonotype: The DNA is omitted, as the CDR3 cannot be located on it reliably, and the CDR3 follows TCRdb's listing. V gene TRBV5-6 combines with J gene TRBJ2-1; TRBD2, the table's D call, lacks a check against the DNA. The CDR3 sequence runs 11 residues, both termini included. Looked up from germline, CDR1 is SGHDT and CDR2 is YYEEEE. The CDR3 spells CASSFGQGAHF.

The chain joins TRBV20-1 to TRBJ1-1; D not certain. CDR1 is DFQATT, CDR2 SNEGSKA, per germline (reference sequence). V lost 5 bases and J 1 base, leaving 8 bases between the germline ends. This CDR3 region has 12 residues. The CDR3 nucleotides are TGCAGTGCTCAAGAGAGGAACACTGAAGCTTTCTTT. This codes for CSAQERNTEAFF.

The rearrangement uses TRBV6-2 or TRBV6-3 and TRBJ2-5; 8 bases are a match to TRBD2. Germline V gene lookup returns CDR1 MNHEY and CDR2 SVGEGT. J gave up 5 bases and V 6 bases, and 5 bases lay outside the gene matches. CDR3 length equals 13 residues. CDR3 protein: CASSSAGEETQYF. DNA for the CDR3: TGTGCCAGCAGCTCAGCGGGAGAGGAGACCCAGTACTTC.

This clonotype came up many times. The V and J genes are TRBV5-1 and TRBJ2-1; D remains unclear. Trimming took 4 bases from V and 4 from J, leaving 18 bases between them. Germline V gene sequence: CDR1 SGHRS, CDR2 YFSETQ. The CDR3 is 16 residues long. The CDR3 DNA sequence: TGCGCCAGCAGCCCTCTTGCCGGGCCATCATACAATGAGCAGTTCTTC. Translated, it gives CASSPLAGPSYNEQFF.

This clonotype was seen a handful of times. CDR3 bases: TGTGCCAGCGGCCGGAGGGCCATCCCCTACGAGCAGTACTTC. Protein product: CASGRRAIPYEQYF. The chain couples TRBV3-1 to TRBJ2-7; tentative D call: TRBD2 (6 bases). CDR1 and CDR2 (germline): LGHDT, YNNKEL (reference sequence). The length of the CDR3 is 14 residues. V lost 8 bases, J lost 2 bases, and 16 bases lay in between.

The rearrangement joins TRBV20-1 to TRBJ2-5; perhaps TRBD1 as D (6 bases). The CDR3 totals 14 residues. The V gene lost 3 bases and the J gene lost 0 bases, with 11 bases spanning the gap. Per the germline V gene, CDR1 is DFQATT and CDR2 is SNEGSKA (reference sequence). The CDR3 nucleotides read TGCAGTGCTAGCCGGGACACCTACCAAGAGACCCAGTACTTC. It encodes CSASRDTYQETQYF.

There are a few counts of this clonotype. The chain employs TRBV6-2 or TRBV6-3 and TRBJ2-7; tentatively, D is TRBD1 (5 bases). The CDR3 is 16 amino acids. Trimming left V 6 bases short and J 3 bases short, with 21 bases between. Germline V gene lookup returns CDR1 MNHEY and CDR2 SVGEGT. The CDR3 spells CASSRHRAGLGYEQYF. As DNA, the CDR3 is TGTGCCAGCAGCCGACACCGCGCAGGGCTCGGCTACGAGCAGTACTTC.

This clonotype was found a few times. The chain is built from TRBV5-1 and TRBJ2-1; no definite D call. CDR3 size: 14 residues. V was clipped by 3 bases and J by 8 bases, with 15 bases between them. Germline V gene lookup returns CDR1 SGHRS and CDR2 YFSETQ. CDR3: CASSSRVGQDEQFF. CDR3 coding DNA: TGCGCCAGCAGCTCCCGGGTAGGCCAGGATGAGCAGTTCTTC.

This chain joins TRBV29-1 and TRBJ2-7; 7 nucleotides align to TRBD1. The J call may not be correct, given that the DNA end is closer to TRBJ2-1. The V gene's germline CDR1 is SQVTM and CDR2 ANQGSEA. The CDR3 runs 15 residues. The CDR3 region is CSVESDRETYNEQFF. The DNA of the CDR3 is TGCAGCGTTGAATCAGACAGGGAAACCTACAATGAGCAGTTCTTC.